The rows below give T cell receptor beta chains drawn from one sample of a study of blood T cell repertoires in COVID-19. TCRdb keeps only in-frame clones here, not all; method: immunoSEQ multiplex PCR. The table records about 250,000 clones, almost 85% of them present only once. Sequencing input: peripheral blood. The receptors stem from a man in his fifties with active or convalescent COVID-19. The CDR3 runs from the conserved cysteine through the conserved F or W.

v_call: TRBV28; j_call: TRBJ1-2; cdr3_aa: CASTTGGKYGYTF
v_call: TRBV6-2/TRBV6-3; j_call: TRBJ1-1; cdr3_aa: CASRYVPDRANTEAFF
v_call: TRBV12-3/TRBV12-4; j_call: TRBJ1-5; cdr3_aa: CASHQGSNQPQHF
v_call: TRBV6-5; j_call: TRBJ1-5; cdr3_aa: CASKGSGGSNQPQHF
v_call: TRBV19; j_call: TRBJ1-2; cdr3_aa: CASSTNDRNYGYTF
v_call: TRBV19; j_call: TRBJ2-1; cdr3_aa: CASRTGTGKNEQFF
v_call: TRBV6-2/TRBV6-3; j_call: TRBJ1-2; cdr3_aa: CASSYPTGRGGYTF
v_call: TRBV7-9; j_call: TRBJ1-1; cdr3_aa: CASSPRTANTEAFF
v_call: TRBV2; j_call: TRBJ2-2; cdr3_aa: CASSGRAAGNTGELFF
v_call: TRBV6-5; j_call: TRBJ2-5; cdr3_aa: CASRSGQETQYF
v_call: TRBV19; j_call: TRBJ1-5; cdr3_aa: CASSTDRVEPQHF
v_call: TRBV5-6; j_call: TRBJ1-3; cdr3_aa: CASSRGTGYSGNTIYF
v_call: TRBV5-4; j_call: TRBJ1-4; cdr3_aa: CASSSTGGDEKLFF
v_call: TRBV28; j_call: TRBJ2-7; cdr3_aa: CASSSSAGGNSLEQYF
v_call: TRBV19; j_call: TRBJ2-7; cdr3_aa: CASSMTSAGEQYF
v_call: TRBV3-1/TRBV3-2; j_call: TRBJ2-7; cdr3_aa: CASKGTGGYEQYF
v_call: TRBV3-1/TRBV3-2; j_call: TRBJ2-2; cdr3_aa: CASSRGLAGPNTGELFF
v_call: TRBV5-8; j_call: TRBJ2-7; cdr3_aa: CASSLVGGF
v_call: TRBV2; j_call: TRBJ2-1; cdr3_aa: CASSEGRGYNEQFF
v_call: TRBV28; j_call: TRBJ1-2; cdr3_aa: CASSTYPYGYTF
v_call: TRBV6-6; j_call: TRBJ1-6; cdr3_aa: CASSYSEGSASPLHF
v_call: TRBV7-8; j_call: TRBJ1-5; cdr3_aa: CASSFSWTGSNQPQHF
v_call: TRBV13; j_call: TRBJ2-7; cdr3_aa: CASSWTGMGGYEQYF
v_call: TRBV4-3; j_call: TRBJ2-1; cdr3_aa: CASSQAVRVLHEQFF
v_call: TRBV15; j_call: TRBJ1-4; cdr3_aa: CATSSSGFTTNEKLFF
v_call: TRBV25-1; j_call: TRBJ1-6; cdr3_aa: CASRDQAPNSPLHF
v_call: TRBV7-2; j_call: TRBJ2-5; cdr3_aa: CASSLEGLLQETQYF
v_call: TRBV7-3; j_call: TRBJ2-3; cdr3_aa: CASSSQGAYTDTQYF
v_call: TRBV19; j_call: TRBJ2-2; cdr3_aa: CASSPTGDLAGELFF
v_call: TRBV3-1/TRBV3-2; j_call: TRBJ2-5; cdr3_aa: CASDGLPAEETQYF
v_call: TRBV20-1; j_call: TRBJ1-1; cdr3_aa: CSASQGGGEAFF
v_call: TRBV5-6; j_call: TRBJ1-1; cdr3_aa: CASSLRVGVEAFF
v_call: TRBV7-9; j_call: TRBJ1-2; cdr3_aa: CASSLALETGQGYTF
v_call: TRBV30; j_call: TRBJ2-7; cdr3_aa: CAWSRPAVYEQYF
v_call: TRBV5-1; j_call: TRBJ1-6; cdr3_aa: CASSIDRGNSPLHF
v_call: TRBV7-8; j_call: TRBJ2-3; cdr3_aa: CASSLRIRREGDTQYF
v_call: TRBV5-1; j_call: TRBJ2-1; cdr3_aa: CASSLPQGLTYEQFF
v_call: TRBV5-4; j_call: TRBJ2-4; cdr3_aa: CASSSTVYKNIQYF
v_call: TRBV6-5; j_call: TRBJ2-7; cdr3_aa: CASSYSSGTALYEQYF
v_call: TRBV30; j_call: TRBJ2-7; cdr3_aa: CAWEAGTGEREQYF
v_call: TRBV5-1; j_call: TRBJ2-2; cdr3_aa: CASSPGNTGELFF
v_call: TRBV30; j_call: TRBJ2-1; cdr3_aa: CACLSPEQFF
v_call: TRBV2; j_call: TRBJ1-4; cdr3_aa: CASSWRQEAEKLFF
v_call: TRBV5-1; j_call: TRBJ2-7; cdr3_aa: CASSLDGSRYEQYF
v_call: TRBV12-5; j_call: TRBJ2-7; cdr3_aa: CASGPGTSYEQYF
v_call: TRBV6-5; j_call: TRBJ1-1; cdr3_aa: CASSFTGTGLSEAFF
v_call: TRBV19; j_call: TRBJ1-2; cdr3_aa: CASSSGTGGAGTF
v_call: TRBV6-5; j_call: TRBJ1-6; cdr3_aa: CASSPLDRVTSPLHF
v_call: TRBV28; j_call: TRBJ1-2; cdr3_aa: CASSSGQAPGGYTF
v_call: TRBV11-2; j_call: TRBJ2-3; cdr3_aa: CASSLDLPSTDTQYF
v_call: TRBV19; j_call: TRBJ1-2; cdr3_aa: CASEGLGGGYTF
v_call: TRBV6-4; j_call: TRBJ2-1; cdr3_aa: CASSEDRGSYNEQFF
v_call: TRBV25-1; j_call: TRBJ2-1; cdr3_aa: CASSELGGRDSSYNEQFF
v_call: TRBV15; j_call: TRBJ2-7; cdr3_aa: CATSMGQGAYEQYF
v_call: TRBV5-1; j_call: TRBJ2-1; cdr3_aa: CASSQSTSDRQFF
v_call: TRBV18; j_call: TRBJ1-4; cdr3_aa: CASSPLAATNEKLFF
v_call: TRBV18; j_call: TRBJ1-1; cdr3_aa: CASSPVSGFAFF
v_call: TRBV7-9; j_call: TRBJ2-1; cdr3_aa: CASSLVLFNEQFF
v_call: TRBV7-2; j_call: TRBJ2-5; cdr3_aa: CASSLGSGARETQYF